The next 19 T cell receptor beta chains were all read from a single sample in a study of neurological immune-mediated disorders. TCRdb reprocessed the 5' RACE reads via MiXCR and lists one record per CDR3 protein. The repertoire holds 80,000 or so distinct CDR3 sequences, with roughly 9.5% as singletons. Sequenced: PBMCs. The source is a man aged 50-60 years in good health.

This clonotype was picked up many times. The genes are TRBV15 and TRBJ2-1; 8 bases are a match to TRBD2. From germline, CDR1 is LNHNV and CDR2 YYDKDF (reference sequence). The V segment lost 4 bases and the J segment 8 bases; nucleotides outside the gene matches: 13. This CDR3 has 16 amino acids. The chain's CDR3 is CATSKGGSGGSDEQFF. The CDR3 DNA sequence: TGTGCCACCAGCAAGGGGGGGAGCGGGGGTTCCGATGAGCAGTTCTTC.

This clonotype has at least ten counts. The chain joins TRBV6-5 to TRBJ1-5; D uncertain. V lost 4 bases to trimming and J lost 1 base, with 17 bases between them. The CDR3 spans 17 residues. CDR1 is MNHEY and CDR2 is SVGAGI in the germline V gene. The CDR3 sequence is CASSSLQAGGSNQPQHF. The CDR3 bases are TGTGCCAGCAGTTCCCTCCAGGCCGGAGGGAGCAATCAGCCCCAGCATTTT.

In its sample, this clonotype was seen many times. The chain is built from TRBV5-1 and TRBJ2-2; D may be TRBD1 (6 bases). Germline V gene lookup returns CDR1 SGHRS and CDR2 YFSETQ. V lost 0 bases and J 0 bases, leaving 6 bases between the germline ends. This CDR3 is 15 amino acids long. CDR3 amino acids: CASSLEGANTGELFF. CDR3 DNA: TGCGCCAGCAGCTTGGAGGGGGCGAACACCGGGGAGCTGTTTTTT.

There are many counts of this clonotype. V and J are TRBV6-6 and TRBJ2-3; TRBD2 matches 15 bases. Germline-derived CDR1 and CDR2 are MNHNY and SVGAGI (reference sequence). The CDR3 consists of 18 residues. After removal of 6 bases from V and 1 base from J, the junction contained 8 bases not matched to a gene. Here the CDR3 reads CASRGTSGGRRGTDTQYF. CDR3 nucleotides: TGTGCCAGCAGAGGGACTAGCGGGGGGCGGAGGGGCACAGATACGCAGTATTTT.

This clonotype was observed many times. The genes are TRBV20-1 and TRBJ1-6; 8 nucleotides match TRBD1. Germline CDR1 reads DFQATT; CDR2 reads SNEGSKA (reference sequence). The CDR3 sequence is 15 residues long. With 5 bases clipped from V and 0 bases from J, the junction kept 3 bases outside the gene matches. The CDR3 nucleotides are TGCAGTGCTTGGGACAGGAGCTCCTATAATTCACCCCTCCACTTT. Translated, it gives CSAWDRSSYNSPLHF.

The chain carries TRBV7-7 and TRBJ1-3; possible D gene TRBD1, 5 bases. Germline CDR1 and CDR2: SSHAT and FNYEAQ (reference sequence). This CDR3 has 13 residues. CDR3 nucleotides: TGTGTTAGCAGCCCTGACAGAGGAAACACCATATATTTT. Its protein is CVSSPDRGNTIYF.

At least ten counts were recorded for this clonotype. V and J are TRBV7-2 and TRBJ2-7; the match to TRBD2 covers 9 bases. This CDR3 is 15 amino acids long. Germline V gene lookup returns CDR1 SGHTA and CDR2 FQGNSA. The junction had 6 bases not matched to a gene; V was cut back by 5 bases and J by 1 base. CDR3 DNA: TGTGCCAGCAGCCCAAGGACTAGCGCTTCCTACGAGCAGTACTTC. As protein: CASSPRTSASYEQYF.

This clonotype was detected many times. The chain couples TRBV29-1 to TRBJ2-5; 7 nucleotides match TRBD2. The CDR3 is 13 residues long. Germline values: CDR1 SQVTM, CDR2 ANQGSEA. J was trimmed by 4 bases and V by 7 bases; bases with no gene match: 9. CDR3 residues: CSGETSPGETQYF. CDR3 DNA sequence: TGCAGCGGGGAGACTAGCCCCGGAGAGACCCAGTACTTC.

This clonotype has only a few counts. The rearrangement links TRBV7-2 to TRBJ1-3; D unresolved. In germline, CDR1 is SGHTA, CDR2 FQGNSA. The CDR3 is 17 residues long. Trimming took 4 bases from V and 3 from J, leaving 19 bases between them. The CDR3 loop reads CASSSTGNSLIGNTIYF. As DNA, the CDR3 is TGTGCCAGCAGCTCCACGGGTAACAGCCTGATTGGAAACACCATATATTTT.

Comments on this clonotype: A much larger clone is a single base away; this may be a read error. This chain's CDR3 is CASSDLQGRTEAFF. The CDR3 nucleotides read TGCGCCAGCAGCGACCTGCAGGGAAGGACTGAAGCTTTCTTT. The V call is TRBV5-1, the J call TRBJ1-1; D may be TRBD1 (5 bases). Germline V CDR1 and CDR2: SGHRS, YFSETQ. Trimming cost V 4 bases and J 5 bases, with 15 bases left between them. The CDR3 totals 14 residues. The entire variable domain, with the rest obtained from reference TRBV5-1 and TRBJ1-1, is as follows: KAGVTQTPRYLIKTRGQQVTLSCSPISGHRSVSWYQQTPGQGLQFLFEYFSETQRNKGNFPGRFSGRQFSNSRSEMNVSTLELGDSALYLCASSDLQGRTEAFFGQGTRLTVV.

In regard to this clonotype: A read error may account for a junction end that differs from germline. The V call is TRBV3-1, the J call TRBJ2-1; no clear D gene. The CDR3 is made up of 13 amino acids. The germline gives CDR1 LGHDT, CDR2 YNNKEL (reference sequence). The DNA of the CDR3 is TGTACCAGCAGCCAGTCTACTCGAAATGAGCAGTTCTTC. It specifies CTSSQSTRNEQFF.

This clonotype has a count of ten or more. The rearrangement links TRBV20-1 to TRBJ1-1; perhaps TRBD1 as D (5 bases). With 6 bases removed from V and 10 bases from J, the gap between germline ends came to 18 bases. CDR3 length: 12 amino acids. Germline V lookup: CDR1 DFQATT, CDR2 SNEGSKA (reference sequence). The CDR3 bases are TGCAGTGCACATTCAGGGAGTCGGGGAGCTTTCTTT. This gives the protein CSAHSGSRGAFF.

The CDR3 reads CASSSSGPYNEQFF. The CDR3 DNA reads TGTGCCAGCAGCTCAAGCGGGCCGTACAATGAGCAGTTCTTC. V is TRBV5-5 and J is TRBJ2-1; TRBD2 might be the D (6 bases). V lost 3 bases and J 4 bases, leaving 11 bases between the germline ends. Germline V gives CDR1 SGHKS, CDR2 YYEKEE (reference sequence). The CDR3 consists of 14 residues. Full variable domain (remainder filled in from reference TRBV5-5 and TRBJ2-1): DAGVTQSPTHLIKTRGQQVTLRCSPISGHKSVSWYQQVLGQGPQFIFQYYEKEERGRGNFPDRFSARQFPNYSSELNVNALLLGDSALYLCASSSSGPYNEQFFGPGTRLTVL.

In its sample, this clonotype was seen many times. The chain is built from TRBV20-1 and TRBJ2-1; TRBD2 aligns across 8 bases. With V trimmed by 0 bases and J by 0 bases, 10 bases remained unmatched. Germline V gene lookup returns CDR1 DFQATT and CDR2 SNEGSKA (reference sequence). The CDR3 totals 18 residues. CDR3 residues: CSARDSGLVSGSYNEQFF. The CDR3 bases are TGCAGTGCTAGAGATTCGGGACTAGTTTCGGGCTCCTACAATGAGCAGTTCTTC.

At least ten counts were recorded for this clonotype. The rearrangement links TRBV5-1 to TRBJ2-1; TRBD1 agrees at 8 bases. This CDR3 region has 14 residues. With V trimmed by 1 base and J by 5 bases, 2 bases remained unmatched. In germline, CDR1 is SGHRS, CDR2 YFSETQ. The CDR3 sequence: CASSLQGANNEQFF. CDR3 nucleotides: TGCGCCAGCAGCTTGCAGGGGGCGAACAATGAGCAGTTCTTC.

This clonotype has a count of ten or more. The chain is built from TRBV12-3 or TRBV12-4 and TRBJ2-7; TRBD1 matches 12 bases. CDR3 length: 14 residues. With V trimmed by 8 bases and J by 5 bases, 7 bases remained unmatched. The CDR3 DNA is TGTGCCAGCTCGGGGGGACAGGGGGCCCACGAGCAGTACTTC. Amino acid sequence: CASSGGQGAHEQYF.

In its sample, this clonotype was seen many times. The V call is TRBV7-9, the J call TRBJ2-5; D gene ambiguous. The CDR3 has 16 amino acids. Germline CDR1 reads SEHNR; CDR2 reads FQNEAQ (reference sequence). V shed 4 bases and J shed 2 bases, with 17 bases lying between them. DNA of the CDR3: TGTGCCAGCAGCTCCCCTGGGTCTGGCGTACAAGAGACCCAGTACTTC. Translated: CASSSPGSGVQETQYF. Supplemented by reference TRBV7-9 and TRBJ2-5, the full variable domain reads DTGVSQNPRHKITKRGQNVTFRCDPISEHNRLYWYRQTLGQGPEFLTYFQNEAQLEKSRLLSDRFSAERPKGSFSTLEIQRTEQGDSAMYLCASSSPGSGVQETQYFGPGTRLLVL.

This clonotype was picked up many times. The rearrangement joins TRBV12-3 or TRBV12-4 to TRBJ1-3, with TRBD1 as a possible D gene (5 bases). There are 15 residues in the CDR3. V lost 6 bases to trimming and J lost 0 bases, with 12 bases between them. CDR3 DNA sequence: TGTGCCAGCAGACCTGACAGCATCTCTGGAAACACCATATATTTT. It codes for CASRPDSISGNTIYF.

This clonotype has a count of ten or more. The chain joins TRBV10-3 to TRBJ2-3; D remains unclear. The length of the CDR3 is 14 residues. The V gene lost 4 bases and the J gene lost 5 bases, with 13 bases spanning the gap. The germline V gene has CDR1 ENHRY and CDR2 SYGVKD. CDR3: CAISGPEERDTQYF. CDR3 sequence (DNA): TGTGCCATCAGTGGTCCAGAAGAAAGAGATACGCAGTATTTT.